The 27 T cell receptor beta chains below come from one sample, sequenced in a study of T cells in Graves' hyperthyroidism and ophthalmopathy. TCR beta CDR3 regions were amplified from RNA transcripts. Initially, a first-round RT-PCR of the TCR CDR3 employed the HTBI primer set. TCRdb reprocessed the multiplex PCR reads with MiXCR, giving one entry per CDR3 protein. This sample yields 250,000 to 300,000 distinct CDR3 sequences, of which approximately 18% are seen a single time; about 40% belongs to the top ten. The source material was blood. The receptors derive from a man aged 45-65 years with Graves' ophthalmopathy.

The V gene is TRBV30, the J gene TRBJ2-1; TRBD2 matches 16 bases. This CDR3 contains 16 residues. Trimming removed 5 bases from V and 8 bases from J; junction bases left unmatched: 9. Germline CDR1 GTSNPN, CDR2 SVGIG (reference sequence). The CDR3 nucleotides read TGTGCCTGGGCCTTGGGACTAGCGGGAGGGGCGCATGAGCAGTTCTTC. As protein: CAWALGLAGGAHEQFF.

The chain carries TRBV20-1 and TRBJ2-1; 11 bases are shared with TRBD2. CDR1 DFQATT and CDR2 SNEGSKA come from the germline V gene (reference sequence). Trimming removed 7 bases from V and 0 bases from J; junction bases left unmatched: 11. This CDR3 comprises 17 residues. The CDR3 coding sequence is TGCAGTGTTACGGGACTAGCGGTCGGAAGCTCCTACAATGAGCAGTTCTTC. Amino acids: CSVTGLAVGSSYNEQFF.

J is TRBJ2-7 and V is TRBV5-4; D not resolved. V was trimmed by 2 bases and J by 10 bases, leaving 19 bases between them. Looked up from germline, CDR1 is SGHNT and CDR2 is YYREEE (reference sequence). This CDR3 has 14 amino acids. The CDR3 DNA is TGTGCCAGCAGCTTTGATGGGAACCTCCACGGACAGTACTTC. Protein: CASSFDGNLHGQYF.

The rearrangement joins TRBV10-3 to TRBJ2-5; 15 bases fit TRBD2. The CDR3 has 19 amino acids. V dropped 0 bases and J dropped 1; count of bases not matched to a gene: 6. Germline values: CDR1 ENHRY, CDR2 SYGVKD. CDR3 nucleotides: TGTGCCATCAGTGAGTCGTTACCGGGACTAGCGGGGGGCCAAGAGACCCAGTACTTC. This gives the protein CAISESLPGLAGGQETQYF.

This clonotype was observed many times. CDR3 DNA: TGTGCCAGCAGCTTCTCGGGGGGACGCACAGATACGCAGTATTTT. Residues: CASSFSGGRTDTQYF. The chain has TRBV5-5 and TRBJ2-3; 7 nucleotides align to TRBD2. Losses at the gene ends were 2 bases for V and 1 base for J; bases not matched to a gene: 4. The CDR3 is made up of 15 amino acids. CDR1 and CDR2 from the germline V gene are SGHKS and YYEKEE (reference sequence).

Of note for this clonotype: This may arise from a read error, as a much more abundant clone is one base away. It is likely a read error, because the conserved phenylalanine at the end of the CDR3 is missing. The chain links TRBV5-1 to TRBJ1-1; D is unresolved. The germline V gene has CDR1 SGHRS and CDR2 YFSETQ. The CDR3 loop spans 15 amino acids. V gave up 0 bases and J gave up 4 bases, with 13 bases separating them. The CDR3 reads CASSLGGATGTEAFL. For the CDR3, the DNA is TGCGCCAGCAGCTTGGGGGGAGCGACGGGCACTGAAGCTTTCCTT.

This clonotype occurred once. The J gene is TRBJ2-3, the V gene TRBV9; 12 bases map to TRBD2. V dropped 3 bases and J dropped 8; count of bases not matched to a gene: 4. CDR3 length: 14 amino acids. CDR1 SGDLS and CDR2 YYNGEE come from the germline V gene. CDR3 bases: TGTGCCAGCAGCGCGACTAGCGGGAGAGGTACGCAGTATTTT. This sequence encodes CASSATSGRGTQYF.

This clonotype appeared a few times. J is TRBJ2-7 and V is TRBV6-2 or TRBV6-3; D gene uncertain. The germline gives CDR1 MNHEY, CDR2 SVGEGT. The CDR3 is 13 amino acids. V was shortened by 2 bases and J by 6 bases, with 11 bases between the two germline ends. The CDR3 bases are TGTGCCAGCAGTTACACGGTCCCCGGCGAGCAGTACTTC. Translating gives CASSYTVPGEQYF.

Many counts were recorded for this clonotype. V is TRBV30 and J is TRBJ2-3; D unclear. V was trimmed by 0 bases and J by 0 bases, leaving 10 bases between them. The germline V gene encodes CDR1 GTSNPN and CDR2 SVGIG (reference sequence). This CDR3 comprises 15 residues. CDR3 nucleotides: TGTGCCTGGAGTGTTAGGCACATTAGCACAGATACGCAGTATTTT. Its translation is CAWSVRHISTDTQYF. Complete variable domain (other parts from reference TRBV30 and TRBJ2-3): SQTIHQWPATLVQPVGSPLSLECTVEGTSNPNLYWYRQAAGRGLQLLFYSVGIGQISSEVPQNLSASRPQDRQFILSSKKLLLSDSGFYLCAWSVRHISTDTQYFGPGTRLTVL.

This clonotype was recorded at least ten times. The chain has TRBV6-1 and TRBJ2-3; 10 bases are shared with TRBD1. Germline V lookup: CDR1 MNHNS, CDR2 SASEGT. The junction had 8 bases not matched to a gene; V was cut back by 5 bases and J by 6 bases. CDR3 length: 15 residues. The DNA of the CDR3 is TGTGCCAGCAGTACGGGGACAGGGGAAGTGGATACGCAGTATTTT. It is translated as CASSTGTGEVDTQYF.

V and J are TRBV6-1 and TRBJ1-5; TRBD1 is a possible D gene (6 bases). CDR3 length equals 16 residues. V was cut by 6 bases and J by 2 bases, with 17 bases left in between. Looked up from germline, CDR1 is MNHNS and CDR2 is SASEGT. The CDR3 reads CASRPEGGVGNQPQHF. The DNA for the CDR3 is TGTGCCAGCAGGCCGGAAGGGGGAGTGGGCAATCAGCCCCAGCATTTT.

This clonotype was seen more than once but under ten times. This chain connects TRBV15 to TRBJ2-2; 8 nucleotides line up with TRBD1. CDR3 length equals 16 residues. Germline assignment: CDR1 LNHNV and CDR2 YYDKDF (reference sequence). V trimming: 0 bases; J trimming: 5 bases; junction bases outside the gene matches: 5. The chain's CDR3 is CATSRDKNRGTGELFF. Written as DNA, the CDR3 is TGTGCCACCAGCAGAGATAAAAACAGGGGGACCGGGGAGCTGTTTTTT.

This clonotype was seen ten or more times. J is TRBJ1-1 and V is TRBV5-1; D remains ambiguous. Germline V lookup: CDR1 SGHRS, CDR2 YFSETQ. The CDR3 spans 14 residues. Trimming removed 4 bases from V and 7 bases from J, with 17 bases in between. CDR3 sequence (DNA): TGCGCCAGCAGCCCAATCCAAGCGCAGAGTGAAGCTTTCTTT. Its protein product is CASSPIQAQSEAFF.

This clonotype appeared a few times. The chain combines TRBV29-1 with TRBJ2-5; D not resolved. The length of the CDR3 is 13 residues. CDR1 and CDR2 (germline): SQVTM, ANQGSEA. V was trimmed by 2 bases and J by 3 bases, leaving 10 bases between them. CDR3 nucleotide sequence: TGCAGCGTTGAAAGTCGCGGAGAAGAGACCCAGTACTTC. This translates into CSVESRGEETQYF.

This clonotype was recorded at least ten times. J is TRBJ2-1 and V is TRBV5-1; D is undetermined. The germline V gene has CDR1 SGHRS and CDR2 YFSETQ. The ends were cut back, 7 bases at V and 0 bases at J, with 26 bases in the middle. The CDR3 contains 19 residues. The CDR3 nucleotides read TGCGCCAGCGCCAGTGGCTACAAAGACACAAAGGGCTCCTACAATGAGCAGTTCTTC. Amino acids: CASASGYKDTKGSYNEQFF.

CDR3 region: CATSEPDVYEQYF. The CDR3, as DNA: TGTGCCACCAGTGAGCCGGACGTATACGAGCAGTACTTC. This chain connects TRBV24-1 to TRBJ2-7; D is undetermined. Between the trimmed V and J ends, which lost 4 bases and 4 bases, there was a span of 10 bases. In germline, CDR1 is KGHDR, CDR2 SFDVKD. This CDR3 has 13 amino acids.

The CDR3 region is CASSLSKTDGQPQHF. In DNA form, the CDR3 reads TGTGCCAGCAGTTTATCTAAGACAGATGGTCAGCCCCAGCATTTT. The chain recombines TRBV27 with TRBJ1-5; D perhaps matches TRBD1 (5 bases). CDR3 length equals 15 residues. Germline V CDR1 and CDR2: MNHEY, SMNVEV (reference sequence). Trimming shortened V by 0 bases and J by 6 bases, and 12 bases separated the two germline ends.

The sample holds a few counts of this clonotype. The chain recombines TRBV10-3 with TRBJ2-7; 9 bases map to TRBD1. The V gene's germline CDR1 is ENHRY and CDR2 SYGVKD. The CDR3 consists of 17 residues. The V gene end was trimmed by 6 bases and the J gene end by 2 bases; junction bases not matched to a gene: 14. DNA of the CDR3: TGTGCCATCAGATCCGGGACAGGGCAACCGGGGGCCTACGAGCAGTACTTC. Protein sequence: CAIRSGTGQPGAYEQYF.

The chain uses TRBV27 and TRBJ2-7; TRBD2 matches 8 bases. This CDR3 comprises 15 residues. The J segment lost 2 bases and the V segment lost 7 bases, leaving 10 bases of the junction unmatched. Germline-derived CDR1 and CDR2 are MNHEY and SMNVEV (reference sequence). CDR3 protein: CASTIFAGGAYEQYF. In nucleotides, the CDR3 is TGTGCCAGCACCATCTTTGCGGGAGGAGCCTACGAGCAGTACTTC.

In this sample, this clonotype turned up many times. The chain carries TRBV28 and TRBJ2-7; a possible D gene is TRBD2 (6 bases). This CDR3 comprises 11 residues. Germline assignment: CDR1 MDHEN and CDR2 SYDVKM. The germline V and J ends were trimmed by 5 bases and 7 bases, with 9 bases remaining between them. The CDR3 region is CASSPRGEQYF. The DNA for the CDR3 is TGTGCCAGCAGTCCCCGGGGGGAGCAGTACTTC.

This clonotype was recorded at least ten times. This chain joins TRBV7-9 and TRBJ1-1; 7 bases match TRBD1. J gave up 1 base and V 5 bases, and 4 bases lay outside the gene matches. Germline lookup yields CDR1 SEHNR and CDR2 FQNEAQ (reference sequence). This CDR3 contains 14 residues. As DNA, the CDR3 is TGTGCCAGCAGCGCAACAGGGGAGAACACTGAAGCTTTCTTT. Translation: CASSATGENTEAFF.

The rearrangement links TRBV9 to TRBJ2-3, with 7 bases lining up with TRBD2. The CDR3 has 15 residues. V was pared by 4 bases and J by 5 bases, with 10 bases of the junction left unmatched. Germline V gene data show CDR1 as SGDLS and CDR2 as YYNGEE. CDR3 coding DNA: TGTGCCAGCAGCACCCTCGGGACTACAGGAGATACGCAGTATTTT. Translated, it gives CASSTLGTTGDTQYF. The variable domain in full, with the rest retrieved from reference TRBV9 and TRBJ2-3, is DSGVTQTPKHLITATGQRVTLRCSPRSGDLSVYWYQQSLDQGLQFLIQYYNGEERAKGNILERFSAQQFPDLHSELNLSSLELGDSALYFCASSTLGTTGDTQYFGPGTRLTVL.

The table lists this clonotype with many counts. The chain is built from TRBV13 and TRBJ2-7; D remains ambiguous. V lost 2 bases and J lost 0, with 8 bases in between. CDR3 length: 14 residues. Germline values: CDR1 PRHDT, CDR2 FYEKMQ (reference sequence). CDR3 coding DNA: TGTGCCAGCAGCTTAAAAACCGTCTCCTACGAGCAGTACTTC. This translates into CASSLKTVSYEQYF.

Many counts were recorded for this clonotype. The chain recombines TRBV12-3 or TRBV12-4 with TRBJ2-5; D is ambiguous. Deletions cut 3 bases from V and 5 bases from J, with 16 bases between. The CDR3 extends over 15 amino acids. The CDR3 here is CASSFPGSFRETQYF. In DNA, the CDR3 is TGTGCCAGCAGTTTCCCTGGCTCCTTCAGGGAGACCCAGTACTTC.

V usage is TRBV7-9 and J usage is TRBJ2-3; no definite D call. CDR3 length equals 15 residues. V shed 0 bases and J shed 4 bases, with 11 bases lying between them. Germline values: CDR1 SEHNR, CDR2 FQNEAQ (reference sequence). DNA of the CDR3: TGTGCCAGCAGCTTAGCGGGTGCGGTGGCAGATACGCAGTATTTT. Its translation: CASSLAGAVADTQYF.

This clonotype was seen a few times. CDR3 DNA: TGTGCCAGCAATCTTCTAGCGGGAGGGCCGAAGACCCAGTACTTC. Its translation: CASNLLAGGPKTQYF. The V gene is TRBV6-1, the J gene TRBJ2-5; 12 nucleotides agree with TRBD2. The CDR3 has 15 amino acids. J lost 6 bases, V lost 7 bases, and 9 bases had no gene match. Germline loops: CDR1 MNHNS, CDR2 SASEGT.

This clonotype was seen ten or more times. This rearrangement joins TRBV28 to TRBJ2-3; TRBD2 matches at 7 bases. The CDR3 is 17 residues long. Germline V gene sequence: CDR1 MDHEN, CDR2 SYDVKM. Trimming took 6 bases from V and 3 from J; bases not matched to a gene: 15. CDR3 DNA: TGTGCCAGCAGCCTGCGGGAAGCGGGGTACCAAACAGATACGCAGTATTTT. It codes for CASSLREAGYQTDTQYF.